This entry lists 32 T cell receptor beta chains sequenced from one sample in a study of graft-versus-host responses after intestinal transplantation. Sequencing was performed with immunoSEQ multiplex PCR; in TCRdb, only in-frame clones are kept and a portion is missing. The table includes about 12,000 clones, over 90% detected once. The sample consisted of PBMCs, taken just under 110 days after intestinal transplant. These receptors all stem from a human patient who received an intestinal transplant, so some T cells may come from the graft donor.

In the case of this clone: Within the sample, other DNA sequences also encode this same CDR3. The chain recombines TRBV7-9 with TRBJ2-1, with D uncertain. From germline, CDR1 is SEHNR and CDR2 FQNEAQ (reference sequence). This CDR3 region has 16 residues. V was cut by 5 bases and J by 0 bases, with 14 bases left in between. The chain's CDR3 is CASSLFYSTSYNEQFF. The CDR3 nucleotides are TGTGCCAGCAGCCTATTTTACTCTACCTCCTACAATGAGCAGTTCTTC.

The chain recombines TRBV11-2 with TRBJ1-4; the match to TRBD1 covers 8 bases. The CDR3 has 14 residues. The J segment lost 4 bases and the V segment lost 6 bases, leaving 4 bases of the junction unmatched. Germline CDR1 reads SGHAT; CDR2 reads FQNNGV. Here the CDR3 reads CASRMGQDNEKLFF. CDR3 DNA: TGTGCCAGCAGGATGGGACAGGATAATGAAAAACTGTTTTTT.

V gene TRBV6-5 combines with J gene TRBJ1-2; D might be TRBD1 (6 bases). V lost 8 bases, J lost 4 bases, and 17 bases lay in between. Germline values: CDR1 MNHEY, CDR2 SVGAGI. The CDR3 has 14 residues. DNA of the CDR3: TGTGCCAGCTCTACCGACAGGCGAGCCTATGGCTACACCTTC. Its translation is CASSTDRRAYGYTF.

The J gene is TRBJ2-5, the V gene TRBV7-2; possible D gene TRBD1, 6 bases. This CDR3 contains 14 residues. CDR1 is SGHTA and CDR2 is FQGNSA in the germline V gene. Trimming pared 3 bases from V and 5 bases from J, leaving 13 bases between. CDR3 region: CASSFIGGEETQYF. DNA of the CDR3: TGTGCCAGCAGCTTTATAGGGGGAGAGGAGACCCAGTACTTC.

The chain joins TRBV6-6 to TRBJ2-1; no definite D call. This CDR3 contains 12 residues. From germline, CDR1 is MNHNY and CDR2 SVGAGI (reference sequence). V was cut by 2 bases and J by 8 bases, with 7 bases left in between. This CDR3 is CASSYRVYEQFF. The CDR3 nucleotides read TGTGCCAGCAGTTACAGGGTGTATGAGCAGTTCTTC.

This chain links TRBV27 with TRBJ1-2; 9 positions agree with TRBD1. The CDR3 runs to 14 residues. CDR1 MNHEY and CDR2 SMNVEV come from the germline V gene (reference sequence). Trimming cost V 6 bases and J 4 bases; bases outside gene matches: 6. The CDR3 here is CASSLRGQGYGYTF. DNA of the CDR3: TGTGCCAGCAGCCTCAGGGGACAGGGCTATGGCTACACCTTC.

V usage is TRBV28 and J usage is TRBJ1-6; a weak D match, TRBD1 (6 bases). The CDR3 contains 16 residues. The germline gives CDR1 MDHEN, CDR2 SYDVKM. The V end was cut by 5 bases, the J end by 4 bases, with 15 bases between. The chain's CDR3 is CASSPLGAGYNSPLHF. The CDR3 bases are TGTGCCAGCAGTCCATTGGGGGCAGGGTATAATTCACCCCTCCACTTT.

This clone was seen a handful of times. The chain links TRBV18 to TRBJ1-6; 9 nucleotides align to TRBD1. The V gene's germline CDR1 is KGHSH and CDR2 LQKENI. CDR3 length: 19 residues. The V gene end was trimmed by 3 bases and the J gene end by 3 bases; junction bases not matched to a gene: 12. The CDR3, as DNA: TGTGCCAGCTCACCGACTTGGGACAGGGAGTCCTACTATAATTCACCCCTCCACTTT. It yields the protein CASSPTWDRESYYNSPLHF.

This clone appeared a few times. J is TRBJ2-5 and V is TRBV13, with TRBD1 as a possible D gene (5 bases). The germline V gene has CDR1 PRHDT and CDR2 FYEKMQ (reference sequence). The V end was cut by 2 bases, the J end by 5 bases, with 15 bases between. This CDR3 has 15 amino acids. The CDR3 DNA is TGTGCCAGCAGCTTAAGAGTTCTGGGGCCGGAGACCCAGTACTTC. It translates to CASSLRVLGPETQYF.

The CDR3 region has the DNA TGTGCCAGCAGCGCAGATCCCTTATTGTACAATGAGCAGTTCTTC. It translates to CASSADPLLYNEQFF. The rearrangement uses TRBV9 and TRBJ2-1; D is uncertain. In germline, CDR1 is SGDLS, CDR2 YYNGEE. V was trimmed by 3 bases and J by 4 bases, leaving 14 bases between them. This CDR3 contains 15 residues. The full variable domain, rest sourced from reference TRBV9 and TRBJ2-1, is DSGVTQTPKHLITATGQRVTLRCSPRSGDLSVYWYQQSLDQGLQFLIQYYNGEERAKGNILERFSAQQFPDLHSELNLSSLELGDSALYFCASSADPLLYNEQFFGPGTRLTVL.

The chain uses TRBV12-5 and TRBJ1-5; D is uncertain. Per germline, CDR1 LGHNT and CDR2 FRNRAP. The germline V and J ends were trimmed by 9 bases and 4 bases, with 7 bases remaining between them. The CDR3 runs 11 residues. The CDR3 sequence is CASGPNQPQHF. CDR3 in DNA: TGTGCTAGCGGACCGAATCAGCCCCAGCATTTT.

The V and J genes are TRBV27 and TRBJ2-3, with TRBD1 identical over 9 bases. J lost 3 bases, V lost 3 bases, and 4 bases had no gene match. CDR1 MNHEY and CDR2 SMNVEV come from the germline V gene (reference sequence). The CDR3 extends over 15 amino acids. In DNA, the CDR3 is TGTGCCAGCAGTTTCTACGGACAGGGGACAGATACGCAGTATTTT. Protein sequence: CASSFYGQGTDTQYF.

This rearrangement joins TRBV12-5 to TRBJ2-1; D perhaps matches TRBD1 (5 bases). The CDR3 has 12 amino acids. V shed 6 bases and J shed 8 bases, with 11 bases lying between them. CDR1 is LGHNT and CDR2 is FRNRAP in the germline V gene. The DNA for the CDR3 is TGTGCTAGTGGAACAGGATATGATGAGCAGTTCTTC. This codes for CASGTGYDEQFF.

This clone has only one observation. V usage is TRBV5-6 and J usage is TRBJ2-1; D call uncertain. Germline V lookup: CDR1 SGHDT, CDR2 YYEEEE. V was pared by 1 base and J by 9 bases, with 8 bases between. The CDR3 runs 12 residues. The CDR3 bases are TGTGCCAGCAGCTTGCCAGGTGGTGAGCAGTTCTTC. Its translation: CASSLPGGEQFF.

The V call is TRBV6-1, the J call TRBJ2-7, with TRBD2 matching 8 bases. The V and J ends lost 1 base and 7 bases, in that order; junction bases with no gene match: 9. Germline CDR1 reads MNHNS; CDR2 reads SASEGT. The CDR3 contains 15 residues. CDR3 sequence (DNA): TGTGCCAGCAGTGAAGAGTCGGGGGGGTATTGGGAGCAGTACTTC. It is translated as CASSEESGGYWEQYF.

The chain combines TRBV15 with TRBJ2-7; D unresolved. The CDR3 sequence is 14 residues long. Deletions cut 0 bases from V and 6 bases from J, with 12 bases between. Per germline, CDR1 LNHNV and CDR2 YYDKDF (reference sequence). CDR3 protein: CATSRDPEAGEQYF. CDR3 nucleotides: TGTGCCACCAGCAGAGACCCAGAGGCCGGCGAGCAGTACTTC.

For the CDR3, the DNA is TGTGCCAGCAGTCAGCCCGGGACAGGGGTCACCGGGGAGCTGTTTTTT. It specifies CASSQPGTGVTGELFF. The V gene is TRBV28, the J gene TRBJ2-2; TRBD1 aligns across 10 bases. The CDR3 contains 16 residues. Trimming at V came to 5 bases and at J to 4 bases, leaving 7 bases not matched to a gene. Germline CDR1 and CDR2: MDHEN and SYDVKM.

The chain links TRBV27 to TRBJ2-3; D call uncertain. Germline V lookup: CDR1 MNHEY, CDR2 SMNVEV (reference sequence). V dropped 2 bases and J dropped 4 bases, with 4 bases sitting between them. CDR3 size: 12 residues. The CDR3 loop reads CASSLGPDTQYF. For the CDR3, the DNA is TGTGCCAGCAGTTTAGGGCCAGATACGCAGTATTTT.

The chain carries TRBV27 and TRBJ1-5; D gene unclear. CDR1 MNHEY and CDR2 SMNVEV come from the germline V gene (reference sequence). The CDR3 covers 12 residues. V lost 6 bases and J lost 5, with 8 bases in between. The DNA of the CDR3 is TGTGCCAGCAGCGGCTTAGATCAGCCCCAGCATTTT. This gives the protein CASSGLDQPQHF.

This chain joins TRBV5-1 and TRBJ2-5; 9 bases agree with TRBD2. From germline, CDR1 is SGHRS and CDR2 YFSETQ. This CDR3 contains 17 residues. V was pared by 1 base and J by 2 bases, with 9 bases of the junction left unmatched. CDR3 protein: CASSLSVAGVGQETQYF. The CDR3 DNA is TGCGCCAGCAGCTTGTCCGTAGCGGGAGTAGGGCAAGAGACCCAGTACTTC.

The CDR3 DNA reads as TGTGCCTGGACTCCTGGGAACGGGTGGTGGGCCTATGGCTACACCTTC. Translating gives CAWTPGNGWWAYGYTF. The chain couples TRBV30 to TRBJ1-2; D not resolved. CDR3 length equals 16 residues. The germline V gene encodes CDR1 GTSNPN and CDR2 SVGIG (reference sequence). Trimming removed 4 bases from V and 4 bases from J, with 22 bases in between.

The chain is built from TRBV2 and TRBJ2-1; D possibly corresponds to TRBD2 (5 bases). V shed 8 bases and J shed 3 bases, with 11 bases lying between them. There are 13 residues in the CDR3. Germline assignment: CDR1 SNHLY and CDR2 FYNNEI. This CDR3 reads CASLTRYYNEQFF. CDR3 in DNA: TGTGCCAGCCTAACTAGGTACTACAATGAGCAGTTCTTC. Full variable domain (rest looked up from reference TRBV2 and TRBJ2-1): EPEVTQTPSHQVTQMGQEVILRCVPISNHLYFYWYRQILGQKVEFLVSFYNNEISEKSEIFDDQFSVERPDGSNFTLKIRSTKLEDSAMYFCASLTRYYNEQFFGPGTRLTVL.

This sequence joins TRBV29-1 and TRBJ1-2; 8 bases line up with TRBD1. CDR3 length: 13 residues. The V and J ends lost 0 bases and 6 bases, in that order; junction bases with no gene match: 3. Germline V lookup: CDR1 SQVTM, CDR2 ANQGSEA. CDR3 DNA: TGCAGCGTTGAAGATGGGACAGGTGATGGCTACACCTTC. As protein: CSVEDGTGDGYTF.

This chain connects TRBV4-1 to TRBJ2-7; tentatively, D is TRBD1 or TRBD2 (6 bases each). This CDR3 is built from 16 residues. Trimming shortened V by 0 bases and J by 5 bases, and 17 bases separated the two germline ends. In germline, CDR1 is MGHRA, CDR2 YSYEKL. CDR3 protein: CASSQEWGAPPHEQYF. CDR3 bases: TGCGCCAGCAGCCAAGAGTGGGGGGCTCCCCCCCACGAGCAGTACTTC.

The V gene is TRBV18, the J gene TRBJ2-1; the D gene is possibly TRBD2 (5 bases). V lost 3 bases, J lost 2 bases, and 8 bases lay in between. Germline V CDR1 and CDR2: KGHSH, LQKENI. This CDR3 is built from 14 residues. CDR3 in amino acids: CASSPTGTYNEQFF. CDR3 DNA sequence: TGTGCCAGCTCACCCACCGGGACCTACAATGAGCAGTTCTTC.

The V gene is TRBV27, the J gene TRBJ2-7; tentative D call: TRBD1 (6 bases). Germline-derived CDR1 and CDR2 are MNHEY and SMNVEV (reference sequence). The ends were cut back, 2 bases at V and 2 bases at J, with 10 bases in the middle. CDR3 length: 14 amino acids. In nucleotides, the CDR3 is TGTGCCAGCAGTTTAGGCAGGGGTCCCTACGAGCAGTACTTC. Translated: CASSLGRGPYEQYF.

This chain joins TRBV27 and TRBJ1-5, with a tentative D call TRBD1 (5 bases). The V and J ends lost 0 bases and 9 bases respectively, with 18 bases between them. This CDR3 is built from 16 residues. Looked up from germline, CDR1 is MNHEY and CDR2 is SMNVEV (reference sequence). The CDR3 loop is CASSLSVPGPFLPQHF. CDR3 sequence (DNA): TGTGCCAGCAGTTTATCGGTCCCAGGGCCCTTTTTGCCCCAGCATTTT.

The rearrangement joins TRBV28 to TRBJ2-7; 8 bases agree with TRBD1. The CDR3 spans 14 residues. Germline values: CDR1 MDHEN, CDR2 SYDVKM. V was pared by 7 bases and J by 0 bases, with 5 bases of the junction left unmatched. In DNA, the CDR3 is TGTGCCAGCACCGGGACAGGTACCTCCTACGAGCAGTACTTC. It encodes CASTGTGTSYEQYF.

The V call is TRBV7-9, the J call TRBJ2-7; possibly TRBD1 or TRBD2 for D (6 bases each). CDR3 length: 16 amino acids. Trimming pared 5 bases from V and 3 bases from J, leaving 20 bases between. CDR1 and CDR2 (germline): SEHNR, FQNEAQ (reference sequence). The CDR3 region has the DNA TGTGCCAGCAGCCCCCTTCCCACAGGGACTTACTACGAGCAGTACTTC. Translated: CASSPLPTGTYYEQYF.

The J gene is TRBJ2-1, the V gene TRBV5-6, with TRBD2 matching over 12 bases. The CDR3 length is 17 residues. Germline lookup yields CDR1 SGHDT and CDR2 YYEEEE. The J segment lost 1 base and the V segment lost 4 bases, leaving 6 bases of the junction unmatched. CDR3 DNA sequence: TGTGCCAGCAGCCTAGCGGGAGGGCGAGGGTCCTACAATGAGCAGTTCTTC. Its protein product is CASSLAGGRGSYNEQFF.

This clone was seen a few times. The chain is built from TRBV7-9 and TRBJ2-7; D assignment may be TRBD1 or TRBD2 (5 bases each). The CDR3 is made up of 15 amino acids. Germline lookup yields CDR1 SEHNR and CDR2 FQNEAQ (reference sequence). Trimming removed 7 bases from V and 2 bases from J, with 18 bases in between. Written as DNA, the CDR3 is TGTGCCAGCACCCCTATACGTGGGACCCCCTACGAGCAGTACTTC. It yields the protein CASTPIRGTPYEQYF.

The count of this clone is one. The CDR3 reads CASSGTLFDYEQYF. CDR3 bases: TGTGCCAGCAGTGGGACATTATTTGACTACGAGCAGTACTTC. The V call is TRBV2, the J call TRBJ2-7, with D maybe TRBD1 (5 bases). The CDR3 is made up of 14 amino acids. V gave up 4 bases and J gave up 3 bases, with 13 bases separating them. Germline CDR1 and CDR2: SNHLY and FYNNEI.